This note documents a single TCR beta chain sequence. This sample was taken from a study of technical replicates of blood from several donors. Germline-derived CDR1 and CDR2 are SGHTA and FQGTGA. The CDR3 has 14 amino acids. Between the trimmed V and J ends, which lost 1 base and 8 bases, there was a span of 11 bases. Produced via immunoSEQ multiplex PCR; TCRdb's table is partial and in-frame only. The sample carries about 93,000 clones, 95% recorded once. The receptor comes from a human donor in good health. J is TRBJ2-2 and V is TRBV7-3; D uncertain. Specimen: T cells isolated from PBMCs. The CDR3 is CASSLNAWAGELFF. The CDR3 bases are TGTGCCAGCAGCTTAAATGCCTGGGCGGGGGAGCTGTTTTTT.